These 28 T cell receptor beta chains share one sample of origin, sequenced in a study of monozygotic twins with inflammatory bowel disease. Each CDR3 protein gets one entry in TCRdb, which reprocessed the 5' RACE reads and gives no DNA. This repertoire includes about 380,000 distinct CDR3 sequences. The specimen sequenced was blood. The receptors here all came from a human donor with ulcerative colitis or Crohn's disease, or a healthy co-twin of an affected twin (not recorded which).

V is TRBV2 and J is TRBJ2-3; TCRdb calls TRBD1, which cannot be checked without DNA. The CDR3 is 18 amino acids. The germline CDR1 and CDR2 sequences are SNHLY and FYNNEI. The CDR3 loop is CASTDPGQAKESTDTQYF.

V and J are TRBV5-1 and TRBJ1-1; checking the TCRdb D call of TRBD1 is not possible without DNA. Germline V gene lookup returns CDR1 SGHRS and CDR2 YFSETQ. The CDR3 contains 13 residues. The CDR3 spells CASSSTAYTEAFF.

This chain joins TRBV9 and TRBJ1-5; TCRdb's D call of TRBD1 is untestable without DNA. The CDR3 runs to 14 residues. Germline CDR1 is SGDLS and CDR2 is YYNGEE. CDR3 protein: CASSVGGANQPQHF.

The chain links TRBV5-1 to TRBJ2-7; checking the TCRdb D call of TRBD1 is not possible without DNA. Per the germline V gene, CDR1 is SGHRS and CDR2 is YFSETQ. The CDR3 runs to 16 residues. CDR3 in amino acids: CASSPGQGKVSYEQYF.

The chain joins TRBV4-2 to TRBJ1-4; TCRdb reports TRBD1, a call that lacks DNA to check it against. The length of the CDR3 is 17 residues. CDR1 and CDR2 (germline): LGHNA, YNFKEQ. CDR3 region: CASSQITGGRSNEKLFF.

CDR3 in amino acids: CASSTRQGMTPLHF. The chain carries TRBV19 and TRBJ1-6; lacking DNA, the TRBD1 call made by TCRdb goes unchecked. There are 14 residues in the CDR3. Germline values: CDR1 LNHDA, CDR2 SQIVND (reference sequence).

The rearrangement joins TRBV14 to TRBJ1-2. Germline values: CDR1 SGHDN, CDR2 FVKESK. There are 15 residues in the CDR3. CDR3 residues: CASSQGTPDDYGYTF.

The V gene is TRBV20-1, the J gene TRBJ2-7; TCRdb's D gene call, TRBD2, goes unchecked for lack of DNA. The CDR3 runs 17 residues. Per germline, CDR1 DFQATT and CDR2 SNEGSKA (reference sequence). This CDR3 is CSANSPGTRTTSGGIYF.

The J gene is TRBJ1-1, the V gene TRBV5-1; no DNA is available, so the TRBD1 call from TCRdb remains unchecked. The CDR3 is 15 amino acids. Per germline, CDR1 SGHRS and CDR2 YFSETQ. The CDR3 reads CASSSNTGGRTEAFF.

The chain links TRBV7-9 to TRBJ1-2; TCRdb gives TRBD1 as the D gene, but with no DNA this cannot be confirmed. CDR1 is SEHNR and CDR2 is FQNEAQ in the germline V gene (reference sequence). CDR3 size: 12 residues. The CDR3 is CASSFDRFGYTF.

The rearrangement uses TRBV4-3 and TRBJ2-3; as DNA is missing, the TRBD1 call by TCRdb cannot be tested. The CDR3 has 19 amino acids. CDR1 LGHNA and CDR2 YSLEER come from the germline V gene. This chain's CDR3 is CASSQMDSLQAASTDTQYF.

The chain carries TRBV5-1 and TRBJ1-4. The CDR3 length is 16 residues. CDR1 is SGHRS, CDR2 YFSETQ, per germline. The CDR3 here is CASSVGWSSGNEKLFF.

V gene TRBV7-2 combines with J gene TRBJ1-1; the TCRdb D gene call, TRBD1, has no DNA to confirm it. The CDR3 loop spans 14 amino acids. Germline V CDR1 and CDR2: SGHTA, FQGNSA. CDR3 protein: CASSLGTGSTEAFF.

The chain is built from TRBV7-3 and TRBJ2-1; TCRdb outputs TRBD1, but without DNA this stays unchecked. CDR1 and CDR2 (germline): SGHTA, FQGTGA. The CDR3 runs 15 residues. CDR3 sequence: CASSPDRAGLYEQFF.

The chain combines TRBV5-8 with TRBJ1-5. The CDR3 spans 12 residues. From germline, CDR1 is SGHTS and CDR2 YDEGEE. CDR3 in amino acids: CASSLILQPQHF.

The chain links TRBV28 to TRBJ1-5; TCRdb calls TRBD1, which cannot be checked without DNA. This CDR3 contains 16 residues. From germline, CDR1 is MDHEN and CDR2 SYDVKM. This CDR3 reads CASTNPGQGRFQPQHF.

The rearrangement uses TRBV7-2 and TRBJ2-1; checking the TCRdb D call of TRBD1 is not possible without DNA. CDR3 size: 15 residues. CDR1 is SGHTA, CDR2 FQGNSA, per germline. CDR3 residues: CASRKGQGAYNEQFF.

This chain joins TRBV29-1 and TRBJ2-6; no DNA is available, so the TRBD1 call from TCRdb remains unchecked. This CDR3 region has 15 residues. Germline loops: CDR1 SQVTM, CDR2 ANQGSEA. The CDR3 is CSASDRAQGANVLTF.

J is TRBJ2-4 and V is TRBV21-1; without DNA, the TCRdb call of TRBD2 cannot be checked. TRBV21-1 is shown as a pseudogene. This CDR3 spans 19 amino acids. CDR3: CASSKGVRATLTGQNIQYF.

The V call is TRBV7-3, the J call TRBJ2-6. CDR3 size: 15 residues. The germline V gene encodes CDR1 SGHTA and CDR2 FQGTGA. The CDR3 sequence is CASSLMASGANVLTF.

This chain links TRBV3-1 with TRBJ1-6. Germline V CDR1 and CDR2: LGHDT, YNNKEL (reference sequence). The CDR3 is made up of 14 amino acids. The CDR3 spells CASSQVHPNSPLHF.

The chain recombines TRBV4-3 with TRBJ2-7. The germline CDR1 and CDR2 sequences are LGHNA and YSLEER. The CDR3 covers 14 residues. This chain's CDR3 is CASSQGAGTYEQYF.

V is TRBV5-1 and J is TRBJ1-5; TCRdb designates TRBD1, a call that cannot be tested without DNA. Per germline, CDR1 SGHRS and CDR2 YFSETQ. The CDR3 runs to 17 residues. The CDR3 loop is CASSLPMRGTYNQPQHF.

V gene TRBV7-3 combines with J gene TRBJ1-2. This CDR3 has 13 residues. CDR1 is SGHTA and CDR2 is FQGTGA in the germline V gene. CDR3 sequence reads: CASSVDKNYGYTF.

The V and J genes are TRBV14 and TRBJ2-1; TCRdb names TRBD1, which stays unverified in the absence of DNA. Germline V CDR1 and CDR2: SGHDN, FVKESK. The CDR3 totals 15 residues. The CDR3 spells CASSPLRTGASEQFF.

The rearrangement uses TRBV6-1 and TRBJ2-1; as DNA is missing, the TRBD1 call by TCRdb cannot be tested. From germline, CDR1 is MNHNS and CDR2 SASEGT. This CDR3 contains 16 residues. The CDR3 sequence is CASSRTGPSSYNEQFF.

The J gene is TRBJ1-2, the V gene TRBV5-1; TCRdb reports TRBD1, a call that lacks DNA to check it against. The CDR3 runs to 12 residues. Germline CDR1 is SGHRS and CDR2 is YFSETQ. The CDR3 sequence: CASSVTGNGYTF.

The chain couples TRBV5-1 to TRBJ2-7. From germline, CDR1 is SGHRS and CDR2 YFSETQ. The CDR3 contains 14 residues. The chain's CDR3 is CASSFGRVGYEQYF.